The sequence of this T cell receptor beta chain was determined in a study of read filtering for tumor transcriptome and immune sequencing. Overall study: Patients were 17 male and approximately 15 female, mean age approximately 70 years, range about 47 to 85.

At the time of active disease, bone marrow was collected from every patient. General study findings and limits: Correlation between methods rose after single-read clonotypes were removed. Sorted CD138-negative bone marrow cells were not purified T cells.

The V segment lost 5 bases and the J segment 3 bases; nucleotides outside the gene matches: 8. Per germline, CDR1 SGHTA and CDR2 FQGTGA. CDR3 size: 15 residues. On this clonotype: Its antigen is unidentified. This may arise from a read error, as a much more abundant clone is one base away.

From approximately 430 ng of RNA, a library with molecular barcoded alpha/delta and beta/gamma adaptors was made. Via MiXCR, TCRdb re-called the reads, giving one row per CDR3 protein. Of some 120,000 distinct CDR3 sequences listed, roughly 13% are singletons. The source is a donor at least 40 years old with multiple myeloma. Sequencing was done on a sample of a population of CD138-negative cells sorted from bone marrow. The rearrangement links TRBV7-3 to TRBJ2-7, with TRBD2 identical over 9 bases. The CDR3 here is CASSTGGGRGYEQYF. CDR3 nucleotides: TGTGCCAGCAGCACAGGCGGCGGGAGGGGCTACGAGCAGTACTTC. Filled out from reference TRBV7-3 and TRBJ2-7, the complete variable domain reads GAGVSQTPSNKVTEKGKYVELRCDPISGHTALYWYRQSLGQGPEFLIYFQGTGAADDSGLPNDRFFAVRPEGSVSTLKIQRTERGDSAVYLCASSTGGGRGYEQYFGPGTRLTVT.